This note documents a single TCR beta chain sequence. Its cognate antigen has yet to be identified. The input lacks base qualities; no much larger clone sits a single base away. The data were obtained in a study of T cell changes during pregnancy in multiple sclerosis (dated by TCRdb to 2018 to 2020). A note on the overall study: The study examined how the T cell repertoire changed over the course of pregnancy in women with multiple sclerosis.

V is pared back by 7 bases and J by 7 bases, with 14 bases lying between the germline termini. In the germline V gene, CDR1 corresponds to SQVTM and CDR2 to ANQGSEA. Inclusive of the bounding cysteine and phenylalanine, the CDR3 is 12 residues long. Only CDR3 DNA remains: 36 bases, in frame from the first base. Receptor amplification or capture employed the immunoSEQ multiplex PCR assay. Here the immuneACCESS table is served through TCRdb, limited to in-frame sequences with V and J called. Missing clones are a known gap in these copies; in checked studies unresolved V genes cover under half, and the rest lacks a known reason. A total of 85,000 to 100,000 clones appear in this sample, 75% to 95% of them only once. In total, the top ten clones hold approximately 0.99% of the sample.

Source: peripheral blood, taken before pregnancy. This clonotype was sampled from a female donor with multiple sclerosis, enrolled in a pregnancy study. The chain was built from TRBV29-1 and TRBJ2-1; tentative D gene TRBD2, with 6 bases matching. The CDR3 sequence is CSGSPRGNEQFF. At the DNA level, the sequence is TGCAGCGGCTCACCGCGGGGAAATGAGCAGTTCTTC.